This T cell receptor (beta chain) stems from a study of OX40 agonist ivuxolimab in advanced cancers. Overall study findings and caveats: It was not determined which antigens were specifically recognized by the peripheral T cells that had undergone clonal expansion. CD4+ and CD8+ T cells in blood underwent clonal expansion by week 6 at 0.1 to 3.0 mg/kg.

Here immunoSEQ multiplex PCR was the method, and the copy in TCRdb shows in-frame clones only, minus some. The sample consists of fewer than 100,000 clones, roughly 83% of them appearing once. The V gene lost 9 bases and the J gene lost 2 bases, with 26 bases spanning the gap. Per germline, CDR1 LNHDA and CDR2 SQIVND (reference sequence). This CDR3 is 17 amino acids long. In its sample, this clone was seen a few times. Its matching antigen is unknown. The sequenced sample was CD4+ or CD8+ T cells sorted from blood, obtained in a trial of the OX40 agonist ivuxolimab. The TCR originated in an adult with an advanced solid tumor such as melanoma, head and neck, liver or kidney cancer. The chain carries TRBV19 and TRBJ2-7, with a weak D call TRBD2 (7 bases). Here the CDR3 DNA reads TGTGCCAGGAGGGGGGAGGGAGGCCCCCCCCTAACCTACGAGCAGTACTTC. Encoded protein: CARRGEGGPPLTYEQYF. The whole variable domain, filled in from reference TRBV19 and TRBJ2-7, reads DGGITQSPKYLFRKEGQNVTLSCEQNLNHDAMYWYRQDPGQGLRLIYYSQIVNDFQKGDIAEGYSVSREKKESFPLTVTSAQKNPTAFYLCARRGEGGPPLTYEQYFGPGTRLTVT.